Included here is one T cell receptor beta chain sequence, with context. Germline CDR1 is WNHNN and CDR2 is SYGVQD (reference sequence). The ends were cut back, 8 bases at V and 4 bases at J, with 10 bases in the middle. There are 12 residues in the CDR3. The data stem from a study of blood T cell repertoires in COVID-19. Sequenced by immunoSEQ multiplex PCR; TCRdb stores in-frame clones only, minus some. The sample contains hundreds of thousands of clones, under 90% of which appear only once. This receptor was taken from a woman in her twenties or thirties with acute COVID-19. V and J are TRBV10-1 and TRBJ2-3; D perhaps matches TRBD1 (5 bases). The sequencing input was PBMCs or T cells enriched from blood (not recorded which). The CDR3: CASGPRADTQYF. CDR3 in DNA: TGCGCCAGCGGACCCAGGGCAGATACGCAGTATTTT.